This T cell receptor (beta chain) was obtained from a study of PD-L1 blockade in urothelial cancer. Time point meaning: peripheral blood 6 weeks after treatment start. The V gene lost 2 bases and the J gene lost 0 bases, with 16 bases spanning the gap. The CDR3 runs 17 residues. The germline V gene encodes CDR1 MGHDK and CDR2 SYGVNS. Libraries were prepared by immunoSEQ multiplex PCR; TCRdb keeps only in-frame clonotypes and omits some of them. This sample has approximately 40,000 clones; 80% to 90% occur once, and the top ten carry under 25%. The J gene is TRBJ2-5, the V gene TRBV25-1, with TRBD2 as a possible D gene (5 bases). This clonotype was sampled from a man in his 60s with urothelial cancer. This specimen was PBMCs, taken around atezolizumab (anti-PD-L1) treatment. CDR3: CASSERRVTTDQETQYF. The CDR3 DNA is TGTGCCAGCAGTGAACGGAGAGTGACTACAGACCAAGAGACCCAGTACTTC.